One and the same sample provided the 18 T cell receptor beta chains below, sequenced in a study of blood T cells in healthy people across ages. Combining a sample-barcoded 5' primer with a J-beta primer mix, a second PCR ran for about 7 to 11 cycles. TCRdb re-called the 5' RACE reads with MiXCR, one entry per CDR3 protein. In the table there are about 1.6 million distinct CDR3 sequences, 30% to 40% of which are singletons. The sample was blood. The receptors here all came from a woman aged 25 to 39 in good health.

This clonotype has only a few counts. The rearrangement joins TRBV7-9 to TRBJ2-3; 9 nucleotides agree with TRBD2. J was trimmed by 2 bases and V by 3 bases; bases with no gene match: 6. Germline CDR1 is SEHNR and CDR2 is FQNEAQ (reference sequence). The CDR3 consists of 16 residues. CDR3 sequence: CASSFGASGATDTQYF. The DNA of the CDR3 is TGTGCCAGCAGCTTTGGGGCTAGCGGGGCCACAGATACGCAGTATTTT.

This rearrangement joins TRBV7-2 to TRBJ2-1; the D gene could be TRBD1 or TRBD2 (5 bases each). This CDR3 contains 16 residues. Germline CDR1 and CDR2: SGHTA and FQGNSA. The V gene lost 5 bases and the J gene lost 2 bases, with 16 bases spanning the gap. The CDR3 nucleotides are TGTGCCAGCAGCCTTCGGGGCTCCAAAGCCTACAATGAGCAGTTCTTC. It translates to CASSLRGSKAYNEQFF. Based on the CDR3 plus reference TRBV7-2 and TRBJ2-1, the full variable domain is GAGVSQSPSNKVTEKGKDVELRCDPISGHTALYWYRQSLGQGLEFLIYFQGNSAPDKSGLPSDRFSAERTGGSVSTLTIQRTQQEDSAVYLCASSLRGSKAYNEQFFGPGTRLTVL.

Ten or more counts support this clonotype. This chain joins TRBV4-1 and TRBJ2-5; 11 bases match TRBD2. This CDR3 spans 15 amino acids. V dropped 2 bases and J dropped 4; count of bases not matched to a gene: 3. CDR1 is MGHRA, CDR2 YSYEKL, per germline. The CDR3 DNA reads TGCGCCAGCAGCCAAAAACTAGCGGGAGCAGAGACCCAGTACTTC. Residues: CASSQKLAGAETQYF.

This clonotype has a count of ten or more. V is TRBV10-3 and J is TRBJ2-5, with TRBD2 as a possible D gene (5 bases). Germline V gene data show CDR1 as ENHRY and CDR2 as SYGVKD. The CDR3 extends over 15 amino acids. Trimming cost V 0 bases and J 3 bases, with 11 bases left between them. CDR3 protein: CAISESMRAEETQYF. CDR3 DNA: TGTGCCATCAGTGAGTCGATGAGGGCAGAAGAGACCCAGTACTTC.

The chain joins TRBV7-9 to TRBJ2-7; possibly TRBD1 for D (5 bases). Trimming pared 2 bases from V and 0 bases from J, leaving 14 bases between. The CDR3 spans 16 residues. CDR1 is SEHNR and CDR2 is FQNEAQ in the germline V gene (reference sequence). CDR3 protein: CASSLPPQGNSYEQYF. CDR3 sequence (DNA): TGTGCCAGCAGCTTACCCCCCCAGGGTAACTCCTACGAGCAGTACTTC.

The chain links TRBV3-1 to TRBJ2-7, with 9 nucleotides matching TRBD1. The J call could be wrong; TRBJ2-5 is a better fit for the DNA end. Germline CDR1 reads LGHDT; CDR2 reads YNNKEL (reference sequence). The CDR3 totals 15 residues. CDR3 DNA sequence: TGTGCCAGCAGCCCCCCACAGGGGGCGCGGGAGACCCAGTACTTC. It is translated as CASSPPQGARETQYF.

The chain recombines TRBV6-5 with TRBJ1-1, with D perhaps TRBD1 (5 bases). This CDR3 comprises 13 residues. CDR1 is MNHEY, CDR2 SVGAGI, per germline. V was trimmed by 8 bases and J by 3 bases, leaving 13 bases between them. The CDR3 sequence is CASALPGDTEAFF. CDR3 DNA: TGTGCCAGCGCACTCCCGGGGGACACTGAAGCTTTCTTT.

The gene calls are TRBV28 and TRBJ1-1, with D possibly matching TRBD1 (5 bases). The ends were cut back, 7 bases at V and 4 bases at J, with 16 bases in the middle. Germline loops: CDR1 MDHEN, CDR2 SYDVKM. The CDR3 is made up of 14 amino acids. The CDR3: CASTGDWRSTEAFF. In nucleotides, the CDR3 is TGTGCCAGCACGGGGGACTGGCGGTCCACTGAAGCTTTCTTT.

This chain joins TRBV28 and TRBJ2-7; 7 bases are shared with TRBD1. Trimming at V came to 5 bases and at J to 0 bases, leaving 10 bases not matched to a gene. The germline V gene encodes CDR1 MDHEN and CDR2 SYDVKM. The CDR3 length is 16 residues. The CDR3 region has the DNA TGTGCCAGCAGTCCATCTACAGGGGTGGTCTCCTACGAGCAGTACTTC. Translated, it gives CASSPSTGVVSYEQYF.

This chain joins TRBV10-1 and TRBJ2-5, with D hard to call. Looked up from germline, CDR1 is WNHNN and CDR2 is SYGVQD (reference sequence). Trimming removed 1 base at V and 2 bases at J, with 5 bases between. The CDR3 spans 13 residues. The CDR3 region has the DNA TGCGCCAGCAGTGAGTTCGGGCAAGAGACCCAGTACTTC. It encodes CASSEFGQETQYF.

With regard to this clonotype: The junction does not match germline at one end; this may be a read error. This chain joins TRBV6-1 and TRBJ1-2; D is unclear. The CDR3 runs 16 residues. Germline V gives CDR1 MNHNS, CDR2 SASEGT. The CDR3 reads CASRTPKVYTNCGYTF. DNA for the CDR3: TGTGCCAGCAGGACCCCGAAGGTCTATACTAACTGTGGCTACACCTTC.

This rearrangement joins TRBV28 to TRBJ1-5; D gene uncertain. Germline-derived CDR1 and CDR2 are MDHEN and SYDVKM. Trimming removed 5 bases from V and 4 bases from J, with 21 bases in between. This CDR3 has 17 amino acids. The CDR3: CASSPPPAERTNQPQHF. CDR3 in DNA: TGTGCCAGCAGTCCTCCCCCGGCAGAGAGGACGAATCAGCCCCAGCATTTT.

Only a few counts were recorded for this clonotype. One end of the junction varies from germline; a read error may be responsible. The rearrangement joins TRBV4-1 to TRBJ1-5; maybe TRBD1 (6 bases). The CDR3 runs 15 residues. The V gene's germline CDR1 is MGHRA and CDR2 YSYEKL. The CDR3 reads CASSQEGGGNQPQHF. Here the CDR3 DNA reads TGTGCCAGCAGCCAAGAGGGGGGTGGCAATCAGCCCCAGCATTTT.

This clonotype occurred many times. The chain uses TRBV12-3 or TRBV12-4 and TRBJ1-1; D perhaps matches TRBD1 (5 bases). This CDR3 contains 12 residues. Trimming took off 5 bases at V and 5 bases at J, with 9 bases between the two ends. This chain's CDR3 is CASSPGGTEAFF. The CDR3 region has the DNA TGTGCCAGCAGTCCCGGGGGGACTGAAGCTTTCTTT.

The CDR3 nucleotides are TGTGCCAGCAGTGACCCGATGGGGCTAGCGGAAGAGACCCAGTACTTC. As protein: CASSDPMGLAEETQYF. This chain links TRBV2 with TRBJ2-5; TRBD2 matches 7 bases. The CDR3 contains 16 residues. Germline CDR1 reads SNHLY; CDR2 reads FYNNEI. V shed 3 bases, J shed 3 bases, and the junction held 10 bases outside the gene matches.

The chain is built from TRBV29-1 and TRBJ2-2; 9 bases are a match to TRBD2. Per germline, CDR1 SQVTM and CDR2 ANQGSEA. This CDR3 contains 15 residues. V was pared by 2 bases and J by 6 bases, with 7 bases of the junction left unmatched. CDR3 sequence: CSVELWTSDPGELFF. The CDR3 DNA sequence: TGCAGCGTTGAACTGTGGACTAGCGACCCCGGGGAGCTGTTTTTT.

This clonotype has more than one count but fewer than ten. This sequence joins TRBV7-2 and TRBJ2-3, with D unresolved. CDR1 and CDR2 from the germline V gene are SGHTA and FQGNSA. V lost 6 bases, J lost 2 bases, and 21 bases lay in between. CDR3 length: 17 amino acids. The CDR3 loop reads CASRTNGRWQDTDTQYF. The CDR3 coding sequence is TGTGCCAGCAGAACGAACGGGCGGTGGCAAGACACAGATACGCAGTATTTT.

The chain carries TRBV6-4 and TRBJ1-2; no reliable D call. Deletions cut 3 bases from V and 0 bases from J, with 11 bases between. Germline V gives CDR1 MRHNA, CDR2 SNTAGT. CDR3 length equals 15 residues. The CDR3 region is CASSDGAGSNYGYTF. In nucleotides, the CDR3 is TGTGCCAGCAGTGATGGCGCAGGATCTAACTATGGCTACACCTTC.